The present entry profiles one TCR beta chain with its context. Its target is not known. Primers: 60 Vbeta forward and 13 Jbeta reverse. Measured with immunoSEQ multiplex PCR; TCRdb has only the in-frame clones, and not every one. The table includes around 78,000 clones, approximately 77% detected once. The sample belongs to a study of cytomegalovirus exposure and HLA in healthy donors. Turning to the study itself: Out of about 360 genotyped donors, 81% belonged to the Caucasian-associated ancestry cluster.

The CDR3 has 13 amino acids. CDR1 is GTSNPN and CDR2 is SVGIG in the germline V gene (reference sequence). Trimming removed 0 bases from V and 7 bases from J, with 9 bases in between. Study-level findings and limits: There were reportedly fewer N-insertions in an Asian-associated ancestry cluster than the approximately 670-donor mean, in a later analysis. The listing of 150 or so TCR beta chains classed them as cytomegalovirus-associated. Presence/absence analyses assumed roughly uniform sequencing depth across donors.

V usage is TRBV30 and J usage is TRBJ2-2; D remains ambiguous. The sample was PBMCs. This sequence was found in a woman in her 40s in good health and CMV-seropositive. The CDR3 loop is CAWSVHTGGELFF. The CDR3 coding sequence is TGTGCCTGGAGTGTACACACGGGCGGGGAGCTGTTTTTT.